These T cell receptor beta chains were read from a single sample in a study of radiotherapy plus CTLA-4 blockade in lung cancer. Libraries were prepared by immunoSEQ multiplex PCR; TCRdb keeps only in-frame clonotypes and omits some of them. The data show tens of thousands of clones, with over 55% seen just once and 3% to 3.5% held by the top ten. The sequences come from peripheral blood, collected from a patient treated with radiotherapy plus ipilimumab. Receptors were obtained from a human donor with non-small cell lung cancer whose response to radiotherapy plus ipilimumab could not be evaluated. Both conserved end residues are part of each CDR3. The D gene is left open where the match is weak. Clone size, where shown, is once, few, many, or a class for clones that have expanded.

15	few	TRBV6-5	TRBJ1-2	TRBD1	TGTGCCAGCAGTCCGAAAGGACAGGGGGCGAGAGGCTACACCTTC	CASSPKGQGARGYTF
16	.	TRBV5-1	TRBJ1-4	.	TGCGCCAGCAGCTTGGAGGGGATGGCGACTAATGAAAAACTGTTTTTT	CASSLEGMATNEKLFF
17	.	TRBV4-1	TRBJ2-4	TRBD1	TGCGCCAGCAGGGGGACAGGGGGCACTCCTTTTAAAAACATTCAGTACTTC	CASRGTGGTPFKNIQYF
17	.	TRBV7-3	TRBJ1-5	TRBD1	TGTGCCAGCAGCTTAAAAGGCGTACAGGGGAATAATCAGCCCCAGCATTTT	CASSLKGVQGNNQPQHF
16	.	TRBV7-8	TRBJ2-5	TRBD2	TGTGCCAGCAGCTTGACCCACGGACTAGCTTTCGAGACCCAGTACTTC	CASSLTHGLAFETQYF
15	few	TRBV6-5	TRBJ2-5	.	TGTGCCAGCAGTTCCCTCGGGGGGCAGAGGGAGACCCAGTACTTC	CASSSLGGQRETQYF
15	once	TRBV18	TRBJ2-7	TRBD1	TGTGCCAGCTCACCCCGACAGGGTGGCTCCTACGAGCAGTACTTC	CASSPRQGGSYEQYF
12	.	TRBV4-3	TRBJ2-5	.	TGCCAACGTCGAGGCCTCCAAGAGACCCAGTACTTC	CQRRGLQETQYF
14	few	TRBV29-1	TRBJ2-7	.	TGCAGCGTTATGACGGGAACATCTGCCTACGAGCAGTACTTC	CSVMTGTSAYEQYF
15	.	TRBV5-1	TRBJ2-7	.	TGCGCCAGCAGCTTTGGGCCAGGGGAACTCTACGAGCAGTACTTC	CASSFGPGELYEQYF
16	few	TRBV6-1	TRBJ2-7	TRBD2	TGTGCCAGCAGTGTTCATCCCGGGACTACCTCCTACGAGCAGTACTTC	CASSVHPGTTSYEQYF
17	.	TRBV5-1	TRBJ1-3	TRBD1	TGCGCCAGCAGCCCGAGACTGACAGGGGCCGACGGAAACACCATATATTTT	CASSPRLTGADGNTIYF
20	.	TRBV5-1	TRBJ1-5	TRBD1	TGCGCCAGCAGCTCATCTACCGGGACAGACGGATATTATAGCAATCAGCCCCAGCATTTT	CASSSSTGTDGYYSNQPQHF
16	.	TRBV30	TRBJ2-7	TRBD2	TGTGCCTGGAGTGTACTACTAGCGGGACCAAGGTACGAGCAGTACTTC	CAWSVLLAGPRYEQYF
14	.	TRBV10-3	TRBJ2-7	TRBD2	TGTGCCATCAGTGACCCTAGCGGGAGCTACGAGCAGTACTTC	CAISDPSGSYEQYF
16	few	TRBV9	TRBJ2-2	TRBD2	TGTGCCAGCAGCACCGGACTAGCGGAGACCACCGGGGAGCTGTTTTTT	CASSTGLAETTGELFF
13	.	TRBV6-1	TRBJ1-2	.	TGTGCCAGCAGTGAACGGACAGCAGGTGGCTACACCTTC	CASSERTAGGYTF
12	.	TRBV2	TRBJ2-3	.	TGTGCCAGCAAACGACAGACAGATACGCAGTATTTT	CASKRQTDTQYF
14	.	TRBV6-1	TRBJ2-3	.	TGTGCCAGCAGTGGGATTCGGGGAGCAGATACGCAGTATTTT	CASSGIRGADTQYF
15	.	TRBV2	TRBJ2-1	.	TGTGCCAGCACTACAGACACCAACCTATACAATGAGCAGTTCTTC	CASTTDTNLYNEQFF
13	.	TRBV11-3	TRBJ1-1	.	TGTGCCAGCAGCTTAGGTCCGGGCACTGAAGCTTTCTTT	CASSLGPGTEAFF
14	.	TRBV9	TRBJ2-1	.	TGTGCCAGCAGCCCAAGCAACAGAAACAATGAGCAGTTCTTC	CASSPSNRNNEQFF
16	.	TRBV6-5	TRBJ2-1	TRBD2	TGTGCCAGCAGTTACTCTGGTAGCGGGAGGATGGATGAGCAGTTCTTC	CASSYSGSGRMDEQFF
16	.	TRBV28	TRBJ2-5	TRBD1	TGTGCCAGCAGTCCGTCCCGACAGGGGATGGGAGAGACCCAGTACTTC	CASSPSRQGMGETQYF
15	.	TRBV9	TRBJ1-4	.	TGTGCCAGCAGCCCGACACAGGGAACTAATGAAAAACTGTTTTTT	CASSPTQGTNEKLFF
18	.	TRBV5-4	TRBJ1-2	TRBD1	TGTGCCAGCAGCTTGAGTCATGACTGGACAGGGGGAAACTATGGCTACACCTTC	CASSLSHDWTGGNYGYTF
13	few	TRBV7-9	TRBJ2-7	.	TGTGCCAGCAGCTTAGGGCCCAGCTACGAGCAGTACTTC	CASSLGPSYEQYF
14	.	TRBV7-2	TRBJ2-4	.	TGTGCCAGCAGCTTAGCGGGAGCCGTAGACATTCAGTACTTC	CASSLAGAVDIQYF
16	.	TRBV5-1	TRBJ1-2	.	TGCGCCAGCAGCTTTTTATATGGGGCCCAAAACTATGGCTACACCTTC	CASSFLYGAQNYGYTF
13	.	TRBV19	TRBJ1-2	.	TGTGCCAGTAGTATGGTCCCAGGGCGTGGCTACACCTTC	CASSMVPGRGYTF
13	.	TRBV5-6	TRBJ2-3	.	TGTGCCAGCAGCTCCCAGGGGACAGATACGCAGTATTTT	CASSSQGTDTQYF
14	.	TRBV11-2	TRBJ2-2	.	TGTGCCAGCAGCTTACTAGACAGTACCGGGGAGCTGTTTTTT	CASSLLDSTGELFF
15	.	TRBV27	TRBJ2-1	TRBD2	TGTGCCAGCAGTCCTAGCGGGAGGGCCGAGGGTGAGCAGTTCTTC	CASSPSGRAEGEQFF
11	.	TRBV7-2	TRBJ2-7	.	TGTGCCAGCAGCCCTCTCTACGAGCAGTACTTC	CASSPLYEQYF
15	medium-sized	TRBV6-6	TRBJ2-7	TRBD2	TGTGCCAGCAGAGGCTCCGGGACTAGATCCTACGAGCAGTACTTC	CASRGSGTRSYEQYF
17	.	TRBV18	TRBJ2-2	.	TGTGCCAGCTCACCACAGGGGCTGGACAGATCCACCGGGGAGCTGTTTTTT	CASSPQGLDRSTGELFF
14	.	TRBV30	TRBJ2-5	TRBD2	TGTGCCTGGTCCGGGACTAGTGTCCGAGAGACCCAGTACTTC	CAWSGTSVRETQYF
13	.	TRBV9	TRBJ2-7	TRBD1	TGTGCCAGCAGTGGACAGGGGGCCTACGAGCAGTACTTC	CASSGQGAYEQYF
16	.	TRBV27	TRBJ2-1	.	TGTGCCAGCAGCTCCCTGGGGTCGGGGGCCTACAATGAGCAGTTCTTC	CASSSLGSGAYNEQFF
14	once	TRBV9	TRBJ2-7	.	TGTGCCAGCAGCGTAGAGGGGCGGAACTACGAGCAGTACTTC	CASSVEGRNYEQYF
14	.	TRBV6-1	TRBJ1-5	.	TGTGCCAGCAGTTTGTCAGATAGCAATCAGCCCCAGCATTTT	CASSLSDSNQPQHF